There are many counts of the clone carrying this T cell receptor (beta chain). Its target is not known. The record originates from a study of human T cells and chemical hapten exposure. Stated time point: patch test 2, 6 weeks after DPC sensitization. As for treatment: therapeutic diphenylcyclopropenone sensitization with weekly scalp DPC. Donors, patients with alopecia ranging from 18 to 70 years old and judged suitable for DPC, provided samples. Unfractionated whole blood yielded the extracted total RNA. From the RACE reads, TCRdb called clonotypes with MiXCR, one entry per CDR3 protein. The data hold some 90,000 distinct CDR3 sequences, with roughly 10% observed a single time. Overall study findings and caveats: Compared to controls, expanded TCRs made significantly more large clusters of similar CDR3s.

The germline CDR1 and CDR2 sequences are MRHNA and SNTAGT. The CDR3 sequence is 17 residues long. Deletions cut 0 bases from V and 0 bases from J, with 12 bases between. The specimen was whole blood, collected in connection with sensitization to the hapten diphenylcyclopropenone (DPC). This chain links TRBV6-4 with TRBJ2-1, with a possible D match to TRBD2 (5 bases). This clonotype originated in a woman in her 40s with alopecia areata. Some clones in this sample may be carry-over from other donors' samples. CDR3 in DNA: TGTGCCAGCAGTGACTCTCTAGCCCTTATCTCCTACAATGAGCAGTTCTTC. The encoded protein is CASSDSLALISYNEQFF.